Following are 13 T cell receptor beta chains from one sample sequenced in a study of T cell clonotyping in hematopoietic cell transplantation. As for time point: recipient sample about 28 days before transplant, after cytoreduction. Assay: immunoSEQ multiplex PCR; the TCRdb copy retains only in-frame clones and omits some. The sample consists of under 11,000 clones, about 92% of them appearing once. Sequencing was performed on peripheral blood mononuclear cells, taken before stem cell transplant. These receptors originate from a woman in her thirties or forties with acute myeloid leukemia. Some clones in this sample may be carry-over from other donors' samples.

In DNA, the CDR3 is TGTGCCAGCACCCAGCAGGGGACTGAAGCTTTCTTT. Translation: CASTQQGTEAFF. The rearrangement uses TRBV7-9 and TRBJ1-1, with D tentatively TRBD1 (6 bases). The germline V gene encodes CDR1 SEHNR and CDR2 FQNEAQ (reference sequence). This CDR3 has 12 residues. Trimming removed 7 bases at V and 5 bases at J, with 11 bases between.

This rearrangement joins TRBV2 to TRBJ1-2, with D possibly being TRBD1 (6 bases). V gave up 1 base and J gave up 3 bases, with 9 bases separating them. Germline CDR1 SNHLY, CDR2 FYNNEI. The CDR3 covers 14 residues. The CDR3 DNA is TGTGCCAGCAGTGAAGGCACAGGGTACTATGGCTACACCTTC. It is translated as CASSEGTGYYGYTF.

The chain has TRBV2 and TRBJ1-1; possible D gene TRBD1, 5 bases. The germline V gene has CDR1 SNHLY and CDR2 FYNNEI. CDR3 length equals 13 residues. Trimming removed 6 bases at V and 1 base at J, with 9 bases between. The CDR3 coding sequence is TGTGCCAGCAGAGGACAAACGAACACTGAAGCTTTCTTT. It yields the protein CASRGQTNTEAFF.

The table lists this clone with a few counts. The chain is built from TRBV19 and TRBJ1-2; D possibly corresponds to TRBD1 (5 bases). The V and J ends lost 3 bases and 3 bases respectively, with 11 bases between them. The CDR3 totals 14 residues. The germline V gene encodes CDR1 LNHDA and CDR2 SQIVND (reference sequence). The CDR3: CASSMWGEDYGYTF. CDR3 coding DNA: TGTGCCAGTAGTATGTGGGGGGAGGACTATGGCTACACCTTC. Full variable domain (rest looked up from reference TRBV19 and TRBJ1-2): DGGITQSPKYLFRKEGQNVTLSCEQNLNHDAMYWYRQDPGQGLRLIYYSQIVNDFQKGDIAEGYSVSREKKESFPLTVTSAQKNPTAFYLCASSMWGEDYGYTFGSGTRLTVV.

This chain links TRBV7-8 with TRBJ2-1, with 7 bases aligning to TRBD2. After removal of 1 base from V and 2 bases from J, the junction contained 11 bases not matched to a gene. Germline assignment: CDR1 SGHVS and CDR2 FQNEAQ. The CDR3 is 18 residues long. CDR3 protein: CASSLVVPTSVTYNEQFF. The CDR3 DNA is TGTGCCAGCAGCTTAGTGGTCCCTACTAGCGTAACCTACAATGAGCAGTTCTTC.

V is TRBV10-1 and J is TRBJ1-4; TRBD1 agrees at 7 bases. Germline loops: CDR1 WNHNN, CDR2 SYGVQD (reference sequence). V was clipped by 1 base and J by 4 bases; unmatched bases: 6. CDR3 length equals 16 residues. The CDR3: CASSEWMTGLNEKLFF. As DNA, the CDR3 is TGCGCCAGCAGTGAGTGGATGACAGGGCTTAATGAAAAACTGTTTTTT.

The genes are TRBV11-2 and TRBJ1-1, with TRBD1 as a possible D gene (6 bases). The V and J ends lost 5 bases and 1 base respectively, with 20 bases between them. Germline-derived CDR1 and CDR2 are SGHAT and FQNNGV. The CDR3 is made up of 17 amino acids. CDR3 sequence (DNA): TGTGCCAGCAGCCCGATTAAGGGGGGGTTGAAGAACACTGAAGCTTTCTTT. Its translation is CASSPIKGGLKNTEAFF.

The V call is TRBV9, the J call TRBJ1-4; 11 nucleotides line up with TRBD1. CDR1 and CDR2 (germline): SGDLS, YYNGEE. V shed 2 bases and J 2 bases; nucleotides not matched to a gene: 5. The CDR3 consists of 17 residues. This chain's CDR3 is CASSVGDRGSTNEKLFF. CDR3 nucleotides: TGTGCCAGCAGCGTCGGGGACAGGGGGTCTACTAATGAAAAACTGTTTTTT.

This chain connects TRBV5-1 to TRBJ1-5, with D unresolved. Trimming cost V 4 bases and J 0 bases, with 8 bases left between them. The length of the CDR3 is 14 residues. Per the germline V gene, CDR1 is SGHRS and CDR2 is YFSETQ. CDR3 protein: CASSPSSSNQPQHF. The CDR3 DNA is TGCGCCAGCAGCCCCAGCAGTAGCAATCAGCCCCAGCATTTT.

The CDR3 nucleotides are TGTGCCAGCAGCTTGGGGGACGAAAGGACAGATACGCAGTATTTT. Its protein is CASSLGDERTDTQYF. This chain joins TRBV5-6 and TRBJ2-3; D assignment may be TRBD1 or TRBD2 (5 bases each). Between the trimmed V and J ends, which lost 0 bases and 3 bases, there was a span of 11 bases. The CDR3 contains 15 residues. Germline lookup yields CDR1 SGHDT and CDR2 YYEEEE.

For the CDR3, the DNA is TGCGCCAGCAGCTTCAGGGATACAGATACGCAGTATTTT. This sequence encodes CASSFRDTDTQYF. The V gene is TRBV5-1, the J gene TRBJ2-3, with a tentative D call TRBD1 (5 bases). Trimming took 2 bases from V and 3 from J, leaving 7 bases between them. The CDR3 is 13 amino acids. Germline CDR1 and CDR2: SGHRS and YFSETQ.

The chain recombines TRBV9 with TRBJ2-5; D is possibly TRBD1 or TRBD2 (5 bases each). CDR1 and CDR2 from the germline V gene are SGDLS and YYNGEE. The CDR3 extends over 15 amino acids. V lost 3 bases and J lost 7, with 19 bases in between. CDR3 in DNA: TGTGCCAGCAGCGCCGACTCGGGGACCTCAGGGACCCAGTACTTC. It specifies CASSADSGTSGTQYF.

The chain recombines TRBV9 with TRBJ1-2, with D possibly being TRBD1 (5 bases). This CDR3 has 15 residues. Trimming stripped 3 bases from V and 6 bases from J, with 18 bases between. In germline, CDR1 is SGDLS, CDR2 YYNGEE. CDR3 in amino acids: CASSEALGWGNGYTF. The CDR3, as DNA: TGTGCCAGCAGCGAAGCTTTGGGTTGGGGGAATGGCTACACCTTC.